These T cell receptor beta chains were read from a single sample in a study of T cell changes during pregnancy in multiple sclerosis. TCRdb's table, derived via immunoSEQ multiplex PCR, lists solely in-frame clones and lacks some. The profile covers about 40,000 clones, with approximately 94% appearing a single time and approximately 1.6% taken by the ten largest. Material: peripheral blood, obtained in the third trimester of pregnancy. All receptors come from a female donor with multiple sclerosis, enrolled in a pregnancy study. Both conserved end residues are part of each CDR3. A D gene is named only where the DNA matches it firmly. Size values are once, few and many counts, or a class for expanded clones, and some rows have none.

size,D,V,J,DNA,CDR3
NA,TRBD1,TRBV6-1,TRBJ2-3,TGTGCCAGCACCCACGCGGGACAGGGGACAGATACGCAGTATTTT,CASTHAGQGTDTQYF
NA,TRBD2,TRBV7-9,TRBJ2-3,TGTGCCAGCAGCTTACCCAGGGGACTAGCGTTAGGCGATACGCAGTATTTT,CASSLPRGLALGDTQYF
NA,TRBD1,TRBV19,TRBJ2-2,TGTGCCAGTAGTATAATCGGTAAAACAGGGGGCACCGGGGAGCTGTTTTTT,CASSIIGKTGGTGELFF
few,NA,TRBV5-1,TRBJ1-6,TGCGCCAGCAGTGTTCTTAGTCTCGATTCACCCCTCCACTTT,CASSVLSLDSPLHF
NA,NA,TRBV6-4,TRBJ2-1,TGTGCCAGCAGTGACTCAGCAAGCACCGAGCAGTTCTTC,CASSDSASTEQFF
NA,NA,TRBV7-2,TRBJ1-1,TGTGCCAGCAGCTTAGCTAGTGGAGTCACTGAAGCTTTCTTT,CASSLASGVTEAFF
NA,TRBD2,TRBV9,TRBJ2-7,TGTGCCAGCAGCCCCTCGGGAGGGCCCTCCTACGAGCAGTACTTC,CASSPSGGPSYEQYF
once,TRBD1,TRBV29-1,TRBJ1-1,TGCAGCGGCCGACAGGGCGGGGGGACTGAAGCTTTCTTT,CSGRQGGGTEAFF
NA,NA,TRBV6-6,TRBJ2-1,TGTGCCAGCAACGCCGATAGCTCCTACAATGAGCAGTTCTTC,CASNADSSYNEQFF
NA,TRBD2,TRBV7-8,TRBJ2-1,TGTGCCAGCAGCTTCCAAAGACTAGCCCATGAGCAGTTCTTC,CASSFQRLAHEQFF
NA,NA,TRBV19,TRBJ1-5,TGTGCCAGTAGTATAGCATGGACGGAACAGGATCAGCCCCAGCATTTT,CASSIAWTEQDQPQHF
NA,NA,TRBV28,TRBJ2-5,TGTGCCAGCAGTTTATTCGCGGGTTCCCAAGAGACCCAGTACTTC,CASSLFAGSQETQYF
NA,NA,TRBV4-3,TRBJ2-7,TGCGCCAGCAGCCGCCTTCACGGTGCCCCCTACGAGCAGTACTTC,CASSRLHGAPYEQYF
NA,NA,TRBV6-5,TRBJ1-2,TGTGCCAGCAGTTACGGGGGGGTTGGCTATGGCTACACCTTC,CASSYGGVGYGYTF
NA,TRBD1,TRBV6-5,TRBJ2-7,TGTGCCAGCAGTTATGGACAGGGGCCAACGACCTACGAGCAGTACTTC,CASSYGQGPTTYEQYF
once,NA,TRBV19,TRBJ1-6,TGTGCCAGTAGTATGACTCTCGAATCCTTCCCCCTCCACTTT,CASSMTLESFPLHF
NA,TRBD1,TRBV2,TRBJ1-1,TGTGCCAGTCGAACAGGGGGGTACACTGAAGCTTTCTTT,CASRTGGYTEAFF
NA,TRBD2,TRBV6-6,TRBJ2-5,TGTGCCAGCAGTTACAAGTCTAGCGGGAGTGAGACCCAGTACTTC,CASSYKSSGSETQYF
NA,NA,TRBV6-1,TRBJ1-2,TGTGCCAGCAGTAAGGGGGTGCACTATGGCTACACCTTC,CASSKGVHYGYTF
NA,NA,TRBV29-1,TRBJ1-3,TGCAGCGGGGGGGGCACCGACTCTGGAAACACCATATATTTT,CSGGGTDSGNTIYF
NA,NA,TRBV4-3,TRBJ1-2,TGCGCCAGCAGCCAATTGGGGAGAGATGGCTACACCTTC,CASSQLGRDGYTF
NA,NA,TRBV27,TRBJ1-1,TGTGCCAGCAGTGTAACAGGGATGAACACTGAAGCTTTCTTT,CASSVTGMNTEAFF
NA,NA,TRBV28,TRBJ1-5,TGTGCCAGCAGTTACCTACGGGGGGCTAGCAATCAGCCCCAGCATTTT,CASSYLRGASNQPQHF
NA,TRBD2,TRBV7-3,TRBJ2-1,TGTGCCAGCAGCCTCTCGCAATACGGGAGGGCCGGCAATGAGCAGTTCTTC,CASSLSQYGRAGNEQFF
NA,TRBD1,TRBV27,TRBJ2-7,TGTGCCAGCAGAGGACAGGCCTACGAGCAGTACTTC,CASRGQAYEQYF
NA,NA,TRBV7-8,TRBJ1-5,TGTGCCAGCAGCTTAGCGCAACTAAGCAGGGACAATCAGCCCCAGCATTTT,CASSLAQLSRDNQPQHF
NA,NA,TRBV11-3,TRBJ1-1,TGTGCCAGCAGCTTAGGGGACACGGGGACTGAAGCTTTCTTT,CASSLGDTGTEAFF
NA,NA,TRBV21-1,TRBJ2-5,TGTGCCAGCACCCCGGGGGAGGGTCTACGGGAGAAGACCCAGTACTTC,CASTPGEGLREKTQYF
NA,TRBD2,TRBV4-1,TRBJ2-3,TGCGCCAGCAGCCAAGATTCCCCTAGCGGAAGCACAGATACGCAGTATTTT,CASSQDSPSGSTDTQYF
NA,TRBD1,TRBV11-1,TRBJ2-1,TGTGCCAGCAGCTTAGACAGGGGTAACAATGAGCAGTTCTTC,CASSLDRGNNEQFF
NA,TRBD1,TRBV30,TRBJ1-6,TGTGCCTGGAGACGTACAGGGGTTTCACCCCTCCACTTT,CAWRRTGVSPLHF
NA,TRBD2,TRBV6-1,TRBJ2-1,TGTGCCAGCAGTGAAGGAAGGGGCGGGAGGCCCTACAATGAGCAGTTCTTC,CASSEGRGGRPYNEQFF
NA,TRBD2,TRBV9,TRBJ2-1,TGTGCCAGCGGGAGCGGGGGGGACAATGAGCAGTTCTTC,CASGSGGDNEQFF
NA,NA,TRBV19,TRBJ2-5,TGTGCCAGTAGTATAGGGGGGCAGCCCAGGGAGACCCAGTACTTC,CASSIGGQPRETQYF
NA,NA,TRBV5-4,TRBJ2-2,TGTGCCAGCAGCCCAGGTGCTAGCGCGACCACCGGGGAGCTGTTTTTT,CASSPGASATTGELFF